The 15 T cell receptor beta chains below come from one sample, sequenced in a study of cytomegalovirus exposure and HLA in healthy donors. Vbeta (60) and Jbeta (13) primers were used in the PCR. Clones were sequenced by immunoSEQ multiplex PCR, and TCRdb holds only the in-frame ones, with some missing. Of more than 150,000 clones listed, approximately 79% are singletons. The specimen was PBMCs. The origin of the receptors is a woman between 45 and 60 years old in good health and CMV-seropositive.

CDR3 in amino acids: CASSQDLGGGLETQYF. The CDR3 DNA follows: TGCGCCAGCAGCCAAGATCTCGGCGGGGGGCTGGAGACCCAGTACTTC. This chain connects TRBV4-3 to TRBJ2-5; the match to TRBD2 covers 8 bases. Germline values: CDR1 LGHNA, CDR2 YSLEER. The length of the CDR3 is 16 residues. J gave up 5 bases and V 0 bases, and 8 bases lay outside the gene matches.

CDR3: CASSRYSSSGANVLTF. The DNA for the CDR3 is TGTGCCAGCAGCCGCTACAGTTCCTCTGGGGCCAACGTCCTGACTTTC. The chain employs TRBV7-2 and TRBJ2-6; no clear D gene. Germline V gene lookup returns CDR1 SGHTA and CDR2 FQGNSA. The CDR3 is made up of 16 amino acids. V was cut by 5 bases and J by 0 bases, with 11 bases left in between.

J is TRBJ2-7 and V is TRBV7-2; maybe TRBD1 (5 bases). Trimming removed 4 bases from V and 2 bases from J, with 12 bases in between. The CDR3 is 14 residues long. Germline values: CDR1 SGHTA, CDR2 FQGNSA. The CDR3 is CASSSRQNPYEQYF. As DNA, the CDR3 is TGTGCCAGCAGCTCAAGACAGAATCCCTACGAGCAGTACTTC.

The rearrangement links TRBV5-1 to TRBJ2-1; TRBD2 might be the D (6 bases). Trimming shortened V by 4 bases and J by 0 bases, and 14 bases separated the two germline ends. The length of the CDR3 is 16 residues. Germline CDR1 and CDR2: SGHRS and YFSETQ. CDR3 sequence reads: CASSRGGTDSYNEQFF. In DNA form, the CDR3 reads TGCGCCAGCAGCCGGGGCGGGACGGACTCCTACAATGAGCAGTTCTTC.

The rearrangement links TRBV27 to TRBJ1-5; D gene ambiguous. Trimming pared 0 bases from V and 5 bases from J, leaving 8 bases between. The CDR3 consists of 14 residues. Germline CDR1 reads MNHEY; CDR2 reads SMNVEV (reference sequence). The CDR3 protein is CASSLSLRDQPQHF. The CDR3 DNA follows: TGTGCCAGCAGTTTATCGCTCCGGGATCAGCCCCAGCATTTT.

In its sample, this clone was seen once. The chain couples TRBV28 to TRBJ2-2; D is perhaps TRBD2 (6 bases). The CDR3 is 13 amino acids. Trimming removed 4 bases from V and 8 bases from J, with 11 bases in between. From germline, CDR1 is MDHEN and CDR2 SYDVKM. DNA for the CDR3: TGTGCCAGCAGTTCAAGAGGAGGGGGGGAGCTGTTTTTT. Its translation: CASSSRGGGELFF. The full variable domain, its missing parts supplied by reference TRBV28 and TRBJ2-2, is DVKVTQSSRYLVKRTGEKVFLECVQDMDHENMFWYRQDPGLGLRLIYFSYDVKMKEKGDIPEGYSVSREKKERFSLILESASTNQTSMYLCASSSRGGGELFFGEGSRLTVL.

The chain links TRBV2 to TRBJ2-7, with 7 bases identical to TRBD1. The CDR3 length is 15 residues. From germline, CDR1 is SNHLY and CDR2 FYNNEI. The V segment lost 3 bases and the J segment 2 bases; nucleotides outside the gene matches: 7. CDR3 protein: CASSDLVDRPYEQYF. CDR3 DNA: TGTGCCAGCAGTGACCTTGTGGACAGGCCCTACGAGCAGTACTTC.

This clone has a single count. The chain joins TRBV7-9 to TRBJ1-1; TRBD1 might be the D (5 bases). V was clipped by 1 base and J by 10 bases, with 16 bases between them. The germline V gene has CDR1 SEHNR and CDR2 FQNEAQ (reference sequence). The CDR3 contains 14 residues. As DNA, the CDR3 is TGTGCCAGCAGCTTAGTGGACAACCGAGGCGGAGCTTTCTTT. This codes for CASSLVDNRGGAFF.

The rearrangement uses TRBV6-1 and TRBJ2-7; 8 bases match TRBD1. Germline CDR1 and CDR2: MNHNS and SASEGT. The CDR3 extends over 14 amino acids. V was clipped by 6 bases and J by 4 bases; unmatched bases: 8. CDR3 protein: CASSKGQGAYEQYF. The CDR3 coding sequence is TGTGCCAGCAGCAAGGGTCAGGGGGCTTACGAGCAGTACTTC.

V usage is TRBV30 and J usage is TRBJ1-5, with D possibly TRBD1 on 5 matching bases. Germline V gene lookup returns CDR1 GTSNPN and CDR2 SVGIG (reference sequence). The length of the CDR3 is 13 residues. V was trimmed by 1 base and J by 5 bases, leaving 9 bases between them. CDR3 nucleotide sequence: TGTGCCTGGAGTGGACAGACGGATCAGCCCCAGCATTTT. Residues: CAWSGQTDQPQHF.

This chain links TRBV14 with TRBJ2-7; 8 bases match TRBD1. J was trimmed by 3 bases and V by 6 bases; bases with no gene match: 10. In germline, CDR1 is SGHDN, CDR2 FVKESK. This CDR3 comprises 15 residues. The CDR3 DNA follows: TGTGCCAGCAGTAAACAAGCCGGGACAGGCTACGAGCAGTACTTC. It yields the protein CASSKQAGTGYEQYF.

The chain recombines TRBV5-1 with TRBJ2-6; 7 positions match TRBD1. Germline trimming cut 3 bases from V and 0 bases from J; bases unmatched to any gene: 6. CDR3 length: 17 amino acids. CDR1 and CDR2 from the germline V gene are SGHRS and YFSETQ. Here the CDR3 reads CASSWTGARSGANVLTF. CDR3 DNA: TGCGCCAGCAGCTGGACAGGTGCCCGCTCTGGGGCCAACGTCCTGACTTTC.

This chain uses TRBV5-1 with TRBJ2-2; 9 positions agree with TRBD2. The J segment lost 4 bases and the V segment lost 0 bases, leaving 4 bases of the junction unmatched. CDR1 is SGHRS and CDR2 is YFSETQ in the germline V gene. The CDR3 is 16 residues long. The chain's CDR3 is CASSLVAGEPTGELFF. In DNA form, the CDR3 reads TGCGCCAGCAGCTTGGTAGCGGGGGAACCCACCGGGGAGCTGTTTTTT. Variable domain in full (rest from reference TRBV5-1 and TRBJ2-2): KAGVTQTPRYLIKTRGQQVTLSCSPISGHRSVSWYQQTPGQGLQFLFEYFSETQRNKGNFPGRFSGRQFSNSRSEMNVSTLELGDSALYLCASSLVAGEPTGELFFGEGSRLTVL.

The V gene is TRBV10-2, the J gene TRBJ2-7, with TRBD2 as a possible D gene (6 bases). The germline V gene has CDR1 WSHSY and CDR2 SAAADI. The CDR3 runs to 12 residues. The ends were cut back, 8 bases at V and 2 bases at J, with 10 bases in the middle. The CDR3 sequence is CASGTHTYEQYF. The CDR3 nucleotides read TGCGCCAGCGGGACTCACACCTACGAGCAGTACTTC.

This clone has more than one count but fewer than ten. This chain uses TRBV4-2 with TRBJ2-3, with 10 positions matching TRBD2. Germline V gene sequence: CDR1 LGHNA, CDR2 YNFKEQ. There are 16 residues in the CDR3. V gave up 2 bases and J gave up 0 bases; unmatched junction bases: 2. CDR3 sequence: CASSQKAGGSTDTQYF. DNA of the CDR3: TGTGCCAGCAGCCAAAAAGCGGGGGGGAGCACAGATACGCAGTATTTT.